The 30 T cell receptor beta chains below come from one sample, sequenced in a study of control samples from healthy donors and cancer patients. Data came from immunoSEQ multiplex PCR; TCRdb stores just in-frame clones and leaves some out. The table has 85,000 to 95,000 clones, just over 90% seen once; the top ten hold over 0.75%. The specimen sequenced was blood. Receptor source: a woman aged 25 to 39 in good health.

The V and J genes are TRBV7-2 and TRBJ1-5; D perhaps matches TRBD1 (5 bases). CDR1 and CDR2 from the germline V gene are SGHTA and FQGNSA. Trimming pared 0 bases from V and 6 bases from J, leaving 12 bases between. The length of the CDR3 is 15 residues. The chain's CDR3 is CASSLAGGWGQPQHF. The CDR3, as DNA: TGTGCCAGCAGCTTAGCGGGGGGATGGGGTCAGCCCCAGCATTTT.

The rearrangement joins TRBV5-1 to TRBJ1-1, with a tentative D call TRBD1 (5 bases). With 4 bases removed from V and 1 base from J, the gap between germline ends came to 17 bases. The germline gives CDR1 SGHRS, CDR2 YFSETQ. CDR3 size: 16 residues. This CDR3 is CASSARIRAQNTEAFF. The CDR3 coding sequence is TGCGCCAGCAGCGCCCGTATCAGGGCTCAGAACACTGAAGCTTTCTTT.

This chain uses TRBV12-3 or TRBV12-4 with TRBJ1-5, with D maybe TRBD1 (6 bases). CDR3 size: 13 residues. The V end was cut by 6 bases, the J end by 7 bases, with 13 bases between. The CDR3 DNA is TGTGCCAGCAGGCCTGGACAGAACCAGCCCCAGCATTTT. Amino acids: CASRPGQNQPQHF.

This chain's CDR3 is CAISATGNGYTF. The CDR3 coding sequence is TGTGCCATCAGCGCGACAGGGAATGGCTACACCTTC. V is TRBV10-3 and J is TRBJ1-2; 7 nucleotides match TRBD1. Germline V CDR1 and CDR2: ENHRY, SYGVKD. The CDR3 spans 12 residues. V lost 6 bases to trimming and J lost 6 bases; unmatched junction nucleotides: 4.

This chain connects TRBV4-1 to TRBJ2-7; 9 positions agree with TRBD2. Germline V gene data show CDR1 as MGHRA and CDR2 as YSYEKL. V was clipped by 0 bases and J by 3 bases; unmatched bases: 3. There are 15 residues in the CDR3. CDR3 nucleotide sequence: TGCGCCAGCAGCCAAGATAGCGGGAGATTCTACGAGCAGTACTTC. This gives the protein CASSQDSGRFYEQYF.

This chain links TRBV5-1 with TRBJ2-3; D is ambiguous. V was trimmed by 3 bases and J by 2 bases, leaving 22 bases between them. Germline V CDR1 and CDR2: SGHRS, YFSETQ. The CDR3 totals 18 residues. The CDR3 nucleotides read TGCGCCAGCAGCTCGGGCCTCTCAAGCGTCGCGGCCACAGATACGCAGTATTTT. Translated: CASSSGLSSVAATDTQYF.

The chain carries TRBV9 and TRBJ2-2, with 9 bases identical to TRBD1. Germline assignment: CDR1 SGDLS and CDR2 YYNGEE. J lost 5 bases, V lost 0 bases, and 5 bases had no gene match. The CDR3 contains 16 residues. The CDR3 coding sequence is TGTGCCAGCAGCGTAGAAGGGACAGGGAGAACCGGGGAGCTGTTTTTT. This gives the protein CASSVEGTGRTGELFF.

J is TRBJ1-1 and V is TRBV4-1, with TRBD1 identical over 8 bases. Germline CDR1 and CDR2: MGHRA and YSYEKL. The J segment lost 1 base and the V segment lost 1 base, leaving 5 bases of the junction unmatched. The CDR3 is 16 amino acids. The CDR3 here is CASSQVGQGANTEAFF. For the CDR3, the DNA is TGCGCCAGCAGCCAAGTTGGTCAGGGGGCGAACACTGAAGCTTTCTTT.

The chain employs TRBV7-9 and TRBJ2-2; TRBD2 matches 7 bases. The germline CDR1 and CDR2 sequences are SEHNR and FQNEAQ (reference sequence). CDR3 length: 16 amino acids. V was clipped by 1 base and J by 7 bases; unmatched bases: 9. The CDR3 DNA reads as TGTGCCAGCAGCTTAGGATTAGCGGGCGTAGGCGGGGAGCTGTTTTTT. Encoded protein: CASSLGLAGVGGELFF.

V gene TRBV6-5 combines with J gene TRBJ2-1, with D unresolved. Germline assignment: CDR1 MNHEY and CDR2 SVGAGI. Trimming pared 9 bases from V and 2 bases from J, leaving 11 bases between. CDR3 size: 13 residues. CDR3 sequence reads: CASYENTYNEQFF. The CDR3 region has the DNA TGTGCCAGTTACGAAAACACCTACAATGAGCAGTTCTTC.

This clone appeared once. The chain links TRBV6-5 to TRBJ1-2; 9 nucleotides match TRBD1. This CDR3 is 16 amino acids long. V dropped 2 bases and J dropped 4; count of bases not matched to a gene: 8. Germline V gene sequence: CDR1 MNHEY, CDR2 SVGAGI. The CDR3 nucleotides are TGTGCCAGCAGTTACGTACAGGGGGCTCTCGCCTATGGCTACACCTTC. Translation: CASSYVQGALAYGYTF.

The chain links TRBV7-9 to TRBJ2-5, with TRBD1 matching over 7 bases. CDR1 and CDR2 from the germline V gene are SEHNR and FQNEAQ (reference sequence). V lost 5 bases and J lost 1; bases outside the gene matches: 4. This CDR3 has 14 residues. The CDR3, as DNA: TGTGCCAGCAGCCCAGACAGGGTCCAAGAGACCCAGTACTTC. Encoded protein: CASSPDRVQETQYF.

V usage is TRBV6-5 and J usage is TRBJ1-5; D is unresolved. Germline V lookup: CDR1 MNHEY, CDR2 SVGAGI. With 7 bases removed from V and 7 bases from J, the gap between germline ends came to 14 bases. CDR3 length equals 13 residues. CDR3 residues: CASNQRAGQPQHF. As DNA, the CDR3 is TGTGCCAGCAACCAAAGGGCGGGGCAGCCCCAGCATTTT.

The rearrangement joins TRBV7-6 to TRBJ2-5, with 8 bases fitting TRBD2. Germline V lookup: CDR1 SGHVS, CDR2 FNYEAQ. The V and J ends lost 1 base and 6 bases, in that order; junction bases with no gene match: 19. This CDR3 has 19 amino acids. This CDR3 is CASSLGPPPGSGIEQTQYF. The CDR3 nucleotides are TGTGCCAGCAGCTTAGGCCCTCCACCGGGTAGCGGGATAGAACAGACCCAGTACTTC.

The CDR3 region is CASSLTGTDTQYF. The CDR3 bases are TGTGCCAGCAGCCTGACAGGGACAGATACGCAGTATTTT. The V call is TRBV3-1 (or the pseudogene TRBV3-2), the J call TRBJ2-3, with TRBD1 identical over 7 bases. This CDR3 has 13 amino acids. Germline V gives CDR1 LGHDT, CDR2 YNNKEL (reference sequence). V was pared by 4 bases and J by 3 bases, with 1 base of the junction left unmatched.

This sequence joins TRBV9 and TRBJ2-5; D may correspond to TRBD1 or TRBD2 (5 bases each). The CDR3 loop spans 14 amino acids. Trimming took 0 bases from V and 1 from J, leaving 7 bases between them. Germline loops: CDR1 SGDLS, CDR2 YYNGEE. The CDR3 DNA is TGTGCCAGCAGCGTAGCCGGGACCCAAGAGACCCAGTACTTC. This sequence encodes CASSVAGTQETQYF.

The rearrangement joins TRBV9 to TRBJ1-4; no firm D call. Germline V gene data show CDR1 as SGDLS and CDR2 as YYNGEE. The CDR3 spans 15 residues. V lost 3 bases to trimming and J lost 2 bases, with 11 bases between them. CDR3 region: CASSARGATNEKLFF. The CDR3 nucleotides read TGTGCCAGCAGCGCCCGGGGAGCCACTAATGAAAAACTGTTTTTT.

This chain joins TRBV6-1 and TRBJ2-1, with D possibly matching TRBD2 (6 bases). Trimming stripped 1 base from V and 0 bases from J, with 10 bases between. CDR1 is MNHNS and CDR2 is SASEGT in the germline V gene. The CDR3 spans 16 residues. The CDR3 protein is CASSEGWGVSYNEQFF. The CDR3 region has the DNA TGTGCCAGCAGTGAAGGTTGGGGGGTCTCCTACAATGAGCAGTTCTTC.

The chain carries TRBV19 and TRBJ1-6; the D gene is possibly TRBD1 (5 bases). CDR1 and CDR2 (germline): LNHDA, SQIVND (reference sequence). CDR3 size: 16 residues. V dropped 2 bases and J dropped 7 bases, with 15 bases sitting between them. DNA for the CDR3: TGTGCCAGTAGTATATCAGGGACTCTGGCAAATTCACCCCTCCACTTT. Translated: CASSISGTLANSPLHF.

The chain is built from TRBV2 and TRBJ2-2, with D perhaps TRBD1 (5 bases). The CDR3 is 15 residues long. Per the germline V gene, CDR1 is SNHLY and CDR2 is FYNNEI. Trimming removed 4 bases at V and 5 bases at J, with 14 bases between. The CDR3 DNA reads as TGTGCCAGCAGTGTAGGCAGGGAAGGAACCGGGGAGCTGTTTTTT. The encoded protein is CASSVGREGTGELFF. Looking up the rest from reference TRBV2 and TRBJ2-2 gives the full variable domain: EPEVTQTPSHQVTQMGQEVILRCVPISNHLYFYWYRQILGQKVEFLVSFYNNEISEKSEIFDDQFSVERPDGSNFTLKIRSTKLEDSAMYFCASSVGREGTGELFFGEGSRLTVL.

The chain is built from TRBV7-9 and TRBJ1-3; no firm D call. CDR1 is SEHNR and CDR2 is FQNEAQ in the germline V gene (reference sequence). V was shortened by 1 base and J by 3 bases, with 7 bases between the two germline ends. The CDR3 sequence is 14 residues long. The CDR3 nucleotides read TGTGCCAGCAGCTTAGATACTAGTGGAAACACCATATATTTT. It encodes CASSLDTSGNTIYF.

The CDR3 reads CASSLKGGIYEQYF. CDR3 nucleotides: TGTGCCAGCAGCTTAAAAGGCGGGATCTACGAGCAGTACTTC. The V gene is TRBV7-8, the J gene TRBJ2-7; a weak D match, TRBD2 (6 bases). The CDR3 runs 14 residues. Germline values: CDR1 SGHVS, CDR2 FQNEAQ. V lost 2 bases, J lost 3 bases, and 11 bases lay in between.

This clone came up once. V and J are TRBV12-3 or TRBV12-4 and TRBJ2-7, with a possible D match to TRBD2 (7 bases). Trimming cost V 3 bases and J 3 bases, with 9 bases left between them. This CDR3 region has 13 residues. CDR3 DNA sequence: TGTGCCAGCAGTTTGGGGGGGCTCTACGAGCAGTACTTC. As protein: CASSLGGLYEQYF.

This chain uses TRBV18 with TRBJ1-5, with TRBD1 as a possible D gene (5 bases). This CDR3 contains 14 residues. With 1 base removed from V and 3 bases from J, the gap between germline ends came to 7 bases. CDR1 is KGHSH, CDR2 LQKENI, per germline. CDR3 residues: CASSPQGNNQPQHF. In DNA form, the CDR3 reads TGTGCCAGCTCACCACAGGGGAACAATCAGCCCCAGCATTTT.

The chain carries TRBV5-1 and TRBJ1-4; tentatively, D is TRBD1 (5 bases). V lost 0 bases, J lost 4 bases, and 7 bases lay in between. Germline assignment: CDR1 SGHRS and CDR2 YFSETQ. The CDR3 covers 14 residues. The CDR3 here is CASSLGQLNEKLFF. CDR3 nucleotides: TGCGCCAGCAGCTTGGGACAGCTTAATGAAAAACTGTTTTTT.

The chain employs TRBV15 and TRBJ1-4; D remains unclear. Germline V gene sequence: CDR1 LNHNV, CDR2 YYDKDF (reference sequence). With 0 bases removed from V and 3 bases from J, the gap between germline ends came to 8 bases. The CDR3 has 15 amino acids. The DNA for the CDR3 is TGTGCCACCAGCAGAGATCGCCGGGCTAATGAAAAACTGTTTTTT. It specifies CATSRDRRANEKLFF.

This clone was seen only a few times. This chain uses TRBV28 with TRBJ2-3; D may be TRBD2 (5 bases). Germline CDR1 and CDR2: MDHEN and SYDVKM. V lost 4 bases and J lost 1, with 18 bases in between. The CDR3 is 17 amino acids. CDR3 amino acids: CASSSGAAGGRTDTQYF. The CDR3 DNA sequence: TGTGCCAGCAGTTCCGGAGCAGCAGGAGGCCGCACAGATACGCAGTATTTT.

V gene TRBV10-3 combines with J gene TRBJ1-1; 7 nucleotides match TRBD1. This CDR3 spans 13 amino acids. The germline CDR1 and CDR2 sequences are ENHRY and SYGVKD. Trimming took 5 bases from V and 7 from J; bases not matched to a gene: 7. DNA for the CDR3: TGTGCCATCAGTTCACAGGGGCAAGATGAAGCTTTCTTT. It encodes CAISSQGQDEAFF.

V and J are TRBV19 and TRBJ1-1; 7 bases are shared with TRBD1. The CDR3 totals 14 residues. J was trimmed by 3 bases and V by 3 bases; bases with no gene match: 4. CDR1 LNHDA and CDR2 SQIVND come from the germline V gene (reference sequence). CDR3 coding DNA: TGTGCCAGTAGTATTTTCACAGGGGACACTGAAGCTTTCTTT. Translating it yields CASSIFTGDTEAFF.

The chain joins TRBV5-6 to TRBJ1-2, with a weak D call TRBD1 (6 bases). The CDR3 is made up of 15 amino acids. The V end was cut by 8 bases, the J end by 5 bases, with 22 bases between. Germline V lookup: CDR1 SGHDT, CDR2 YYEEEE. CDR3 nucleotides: TGTGCCAGTGAGCGTACTGCGGGGGCGCGGTATGGCTACACCTTC. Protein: CASERTAGARYGYTF.